What follows is one T cell receptor (beta chain) and its context. This specimen belongs to a study of T cell changes during pregnancy in multiple sclerosis. The CDR3 covers 15 residues. After removal of 2 bases from V and 1 base from J, the junction contained 4 bases not matched to a gene. Germline-derived CDR1 and CDR2 are LNHDA and SQIVND (reference sequence). Data came from immunoSEQ multiplex PCR; TCRdb stores just in-frame clones and leaves some out. The data show tens of thousands of clones, 94% seen once. The sequencing used peripheral blood, collected after pregnancy. The chain combines TRBV19 with TRBJ1-2, with 7 nucleotides matching TRBD1. This TCR came from a female donor in good health, enrolled as a control in a pregnancy study. CDR3 nucleotide sequence: TGTGCCAGTAGTATATCCAACAGGGGTAACTATGGCTACACCTTC. Protein product: CASSISNRGNYGYTF.